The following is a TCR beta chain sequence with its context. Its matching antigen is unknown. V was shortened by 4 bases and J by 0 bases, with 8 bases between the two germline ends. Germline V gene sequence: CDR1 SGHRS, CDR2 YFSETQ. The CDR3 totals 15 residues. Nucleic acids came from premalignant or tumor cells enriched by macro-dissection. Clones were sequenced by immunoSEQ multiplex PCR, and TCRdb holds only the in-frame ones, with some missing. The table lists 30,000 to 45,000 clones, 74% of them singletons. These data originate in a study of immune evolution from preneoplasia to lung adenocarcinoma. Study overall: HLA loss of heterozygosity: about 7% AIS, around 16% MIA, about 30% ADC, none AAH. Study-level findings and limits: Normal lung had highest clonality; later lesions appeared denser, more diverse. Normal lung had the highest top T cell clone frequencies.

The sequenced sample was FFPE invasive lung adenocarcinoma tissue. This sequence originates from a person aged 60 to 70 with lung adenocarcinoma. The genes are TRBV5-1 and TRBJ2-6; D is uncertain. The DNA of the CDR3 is TGCGCCAGCAGCCTTCGGAGCTCTGGGGCCAACGTCCTGACTTTC. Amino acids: CASSLRSSGANVLTF.